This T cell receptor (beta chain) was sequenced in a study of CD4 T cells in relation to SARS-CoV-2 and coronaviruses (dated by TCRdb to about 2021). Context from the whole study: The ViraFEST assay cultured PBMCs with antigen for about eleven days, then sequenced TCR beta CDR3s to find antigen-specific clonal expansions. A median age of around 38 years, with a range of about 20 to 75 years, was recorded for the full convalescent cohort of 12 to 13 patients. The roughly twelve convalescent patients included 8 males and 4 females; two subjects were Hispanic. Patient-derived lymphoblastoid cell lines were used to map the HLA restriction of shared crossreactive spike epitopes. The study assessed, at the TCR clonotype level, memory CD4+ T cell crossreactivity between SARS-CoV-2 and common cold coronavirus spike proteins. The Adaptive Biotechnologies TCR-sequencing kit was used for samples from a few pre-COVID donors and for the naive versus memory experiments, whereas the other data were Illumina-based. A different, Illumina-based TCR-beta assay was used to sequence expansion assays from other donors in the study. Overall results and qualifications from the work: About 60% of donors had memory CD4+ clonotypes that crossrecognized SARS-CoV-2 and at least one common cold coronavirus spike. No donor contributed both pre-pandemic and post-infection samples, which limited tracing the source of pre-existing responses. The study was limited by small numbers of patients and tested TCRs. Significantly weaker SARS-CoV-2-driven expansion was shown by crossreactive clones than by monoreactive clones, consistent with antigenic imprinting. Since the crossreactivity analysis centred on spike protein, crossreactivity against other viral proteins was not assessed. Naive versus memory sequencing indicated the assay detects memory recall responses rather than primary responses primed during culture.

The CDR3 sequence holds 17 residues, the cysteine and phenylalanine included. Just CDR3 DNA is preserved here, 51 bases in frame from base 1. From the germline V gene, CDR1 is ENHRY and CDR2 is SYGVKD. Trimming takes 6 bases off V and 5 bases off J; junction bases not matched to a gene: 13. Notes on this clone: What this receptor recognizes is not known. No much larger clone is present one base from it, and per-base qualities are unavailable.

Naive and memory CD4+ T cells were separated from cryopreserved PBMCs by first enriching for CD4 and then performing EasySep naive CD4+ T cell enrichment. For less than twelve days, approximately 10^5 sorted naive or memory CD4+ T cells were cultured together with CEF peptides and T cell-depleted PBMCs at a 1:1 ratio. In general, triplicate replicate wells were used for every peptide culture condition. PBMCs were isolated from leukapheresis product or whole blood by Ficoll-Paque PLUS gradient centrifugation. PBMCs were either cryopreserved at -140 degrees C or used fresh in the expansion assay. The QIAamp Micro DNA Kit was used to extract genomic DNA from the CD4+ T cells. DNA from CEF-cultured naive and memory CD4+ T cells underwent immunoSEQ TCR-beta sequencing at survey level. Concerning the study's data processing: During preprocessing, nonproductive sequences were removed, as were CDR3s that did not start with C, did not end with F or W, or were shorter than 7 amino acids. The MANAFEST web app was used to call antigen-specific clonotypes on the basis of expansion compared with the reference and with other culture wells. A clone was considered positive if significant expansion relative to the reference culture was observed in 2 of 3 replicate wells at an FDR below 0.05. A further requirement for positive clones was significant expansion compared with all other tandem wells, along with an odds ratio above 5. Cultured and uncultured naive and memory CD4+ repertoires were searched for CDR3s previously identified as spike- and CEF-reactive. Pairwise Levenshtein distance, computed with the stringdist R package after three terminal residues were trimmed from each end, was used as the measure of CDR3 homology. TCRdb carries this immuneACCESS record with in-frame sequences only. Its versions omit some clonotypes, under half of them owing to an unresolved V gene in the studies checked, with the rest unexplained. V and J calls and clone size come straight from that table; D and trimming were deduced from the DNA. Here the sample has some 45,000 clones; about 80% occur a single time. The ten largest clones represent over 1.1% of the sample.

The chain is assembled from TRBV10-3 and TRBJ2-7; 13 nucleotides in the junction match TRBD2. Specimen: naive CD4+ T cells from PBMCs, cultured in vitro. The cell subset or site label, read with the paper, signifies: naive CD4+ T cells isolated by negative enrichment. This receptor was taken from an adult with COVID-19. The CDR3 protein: CAIRAGTSGKEGDEQYF. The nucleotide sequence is TGTGCCATCAGGGCCGGGACTAGCGGGAAAGAGGGGGACGAGCAGTACTTC.